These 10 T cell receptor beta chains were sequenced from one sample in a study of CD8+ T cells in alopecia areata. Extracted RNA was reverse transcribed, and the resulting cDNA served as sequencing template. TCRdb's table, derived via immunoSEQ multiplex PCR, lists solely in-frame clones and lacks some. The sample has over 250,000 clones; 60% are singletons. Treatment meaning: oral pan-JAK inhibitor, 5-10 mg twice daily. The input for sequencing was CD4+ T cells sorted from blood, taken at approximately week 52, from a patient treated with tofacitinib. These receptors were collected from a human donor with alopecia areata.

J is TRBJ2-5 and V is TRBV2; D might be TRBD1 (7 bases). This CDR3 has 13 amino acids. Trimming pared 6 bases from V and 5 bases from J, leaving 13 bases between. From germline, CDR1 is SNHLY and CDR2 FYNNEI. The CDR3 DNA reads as TGTGCCAGCAGCGCGGGACAGTCGGAGACCCAGTACTTC. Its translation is CASSAGQSETQYF.

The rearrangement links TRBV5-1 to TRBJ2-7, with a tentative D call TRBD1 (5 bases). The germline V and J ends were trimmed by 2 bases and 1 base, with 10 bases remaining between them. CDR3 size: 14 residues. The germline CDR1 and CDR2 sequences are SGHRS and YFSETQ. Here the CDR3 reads CASSLRRESYEQYF. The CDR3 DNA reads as TGCGCCAGCAGCTTACGCAGGGAATCCTACGAGCAGTACTTC.

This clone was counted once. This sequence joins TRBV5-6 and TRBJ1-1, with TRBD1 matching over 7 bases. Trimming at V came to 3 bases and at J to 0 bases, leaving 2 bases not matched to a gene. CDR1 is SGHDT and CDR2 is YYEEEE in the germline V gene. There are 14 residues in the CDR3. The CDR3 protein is CASSSTGVNTEAFF. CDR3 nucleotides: TGTGCCAGCAGCTCCACAGGGGTGAACACTGAAGCTTTCTTT.

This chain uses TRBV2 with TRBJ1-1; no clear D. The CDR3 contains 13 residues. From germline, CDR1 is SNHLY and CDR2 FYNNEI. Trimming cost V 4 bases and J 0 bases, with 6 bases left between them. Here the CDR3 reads CASSASLNTEAFF. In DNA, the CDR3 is TGTGCCAGCAGTGCCTCCCTGAACACTGAAGCTTTCTTT.

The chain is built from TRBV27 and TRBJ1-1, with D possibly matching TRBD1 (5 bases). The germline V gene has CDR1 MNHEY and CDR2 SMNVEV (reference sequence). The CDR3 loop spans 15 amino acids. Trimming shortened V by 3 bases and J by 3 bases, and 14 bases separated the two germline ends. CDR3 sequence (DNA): TGTGCCAGCAGTTTGGGACTGAGAAGGGACACTGAAGCTTTCTTT. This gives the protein CASSLGLRRDTEAFF.

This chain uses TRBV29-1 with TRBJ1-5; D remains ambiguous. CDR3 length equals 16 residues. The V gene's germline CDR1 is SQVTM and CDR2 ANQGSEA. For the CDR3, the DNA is TGCAGTCTCGCGGTCGGGATACGAGTTTTAGGTCAGCCCCAGCATTTT. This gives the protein CSLAVGIRVLGQPQHF.

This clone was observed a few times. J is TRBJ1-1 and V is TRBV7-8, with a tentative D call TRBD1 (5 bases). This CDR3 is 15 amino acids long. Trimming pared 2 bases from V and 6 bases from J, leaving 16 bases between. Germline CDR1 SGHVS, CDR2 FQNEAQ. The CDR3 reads CASSLRAVQGAEAFF. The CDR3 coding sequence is TGTGCCAGCAGCTTAAGGGCGGTCCAGGGAGCTGAAGCTTTCTTT.

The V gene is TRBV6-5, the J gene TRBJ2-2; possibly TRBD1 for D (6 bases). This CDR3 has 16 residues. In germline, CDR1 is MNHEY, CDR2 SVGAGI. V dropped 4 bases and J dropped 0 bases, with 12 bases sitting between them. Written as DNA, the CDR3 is TGTGCCAGCAGTTGGACCGGGACACCGAACACCGGGGAGCTGTTTTTT. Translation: CASSWTGTPNTGELFF.

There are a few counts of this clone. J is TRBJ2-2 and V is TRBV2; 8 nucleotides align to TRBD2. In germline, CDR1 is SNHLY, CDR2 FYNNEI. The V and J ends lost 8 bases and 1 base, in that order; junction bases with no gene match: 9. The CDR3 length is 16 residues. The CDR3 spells CASESSGAQNTGELFF. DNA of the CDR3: TGTGCCAGCGAGAGTAGCGGGGCCCAGAACACCGGGGAGCTGTTTTTT.

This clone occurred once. The CDR3 is CASSIGSGGGETQYF. As DNA, the CDR3 is TGTGCCAGTAGTATAGGGAGCGGGGGAGGAGAGACCCAGTACTTC. This chain connects TRBV19 to TRBJ2-5; TRBD2 matches 8 bases. Germline V gene data show CDR1 as LNHDA and CDR2 as SQIVND (reference sequence). The ends lost 1 base at V and 4 bases at J; junction bases unmatched: 5. The CDR3 is 15 residues long.